Sequencing of this TCR beta chain was carried out in a study of OX40 agonist ivuxolimab in advanced cancers. Study details: Six ivuxolimab dose levels, 0.01 to 10 mg/kg, were given intravenously every 2 weeks. The study reported partial responses in three patients: one hepatocellular carcinoma, two cutaneous melanoma. Study results and caveats: At 0.1 to 3.0 mg/kg, CD4+ and CD8+ blood T cells expanded clonally by week 6.

Between the trimmed V and J ends, which lost 1 base and 5 bases, there was a span of 13 bases. The CDR3 spans 15 residues. Per germline, CDR1 SGHDT and CDR2 YYEEEE. Anyone with autoimmune disease history or systemic immunosuppression was excluded. About this clone itself: Its antigen remains unidentified.

The data were produced by immunoSEQ multiplex PCR, yet TCRdb's version contains in-frame clones alone and is incomplete. The repertoire has approximately 48,000 clones, 60% to 80% of them found once; the top ten carry under 4%. This sample comprised CD4+ or CD8+ T cells sorted from blood, obtained in a trial of the OX40 agonist ivuxolimab. This sequence joins TRBV5-6 and TRBJ1-5; TRBD1 might be the D (6 bases). The sequence was obtained from an adult with an advanced solid tumor such as melanoma, head and neck, liver or kidney cancer. In DNA form, the CDR3 reads TGTGCCAGCAGCTTGTTGGGCAGGGGCGATCAGCCCCAGCATTTT. This encodes CASSLLGRGDQPQHF.